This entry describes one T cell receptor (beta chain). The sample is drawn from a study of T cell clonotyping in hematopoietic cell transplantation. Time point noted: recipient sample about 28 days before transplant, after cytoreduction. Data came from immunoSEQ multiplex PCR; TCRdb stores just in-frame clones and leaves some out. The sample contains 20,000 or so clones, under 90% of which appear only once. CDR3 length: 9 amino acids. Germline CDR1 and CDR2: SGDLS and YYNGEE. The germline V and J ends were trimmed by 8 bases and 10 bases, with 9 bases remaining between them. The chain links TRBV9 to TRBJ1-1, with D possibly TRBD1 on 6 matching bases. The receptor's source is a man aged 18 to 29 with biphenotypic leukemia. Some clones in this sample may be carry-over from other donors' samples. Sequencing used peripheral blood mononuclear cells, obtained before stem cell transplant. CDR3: CARVRGAFF. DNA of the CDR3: TGTGCCAGGGTCAGGGGAGCTTTCTTT.